The rows below give T cell receptor beta chains drawn from one sample of a study of T cells in Graves' hyperthyroidism and ophthalmopathy. TCRdb called the multiplex PCR reads again in MiXCR, with one record for every CDR3 protein. The data show fewer than 350,000 distinct CDR3 sequences, roughly 18% seen once. The sequencing sample was made of blood. These TCRs come from a man aged 50-60 years with Graves' ophthalmopathy. Each CDR3 is given with its conserved first and last residue. The order of the fields is J gene, clone size, V gene, D gene, CDR3 protein, CDR3 DNA. A D gene is named only where the DNA matches it firmly. Size tells how often a clone was seen (once, few, many) or the class of an expanded clone, and some rows leave it out.

J: TRBJ1-2
size: many
V: TRBV28
D: NA
CDR3: CASSSGQNYGYTF
DNA: TGTGCCAGCAGCTCCGGACAAAACTATGGCTACACCTTC

J: TRBJ2-7
size: NA
V: TRBV4-1
D: TRBD2
CDR3: CASSQDSLAGAGSYEQYF
DNA: TGCGCCAGCAGCCAAGATAGCCTAGCGGGAGCAGGGTCCTACGAGCAGTACTTC

J: TRBJ2-7
size: many
V: TRBV4-1
D: NA
CDR3: CASSQVWGATGFGSYEQYF
DNA: TGCGCCAGCAGCCAAGTTTGGGGGGCGACTGGGTTTGGCTCCTACGAGCAGTACTTC

J: TRBJ2-2
size: few
V: TRBV7-2
D: NA
CDR3: CASSPQGGIGELFF
DNA: TGTGCCAGCAGCCCCCAGGGGGGGATCGGGGAGCTGTTTTTT

J: TRBJ2-5
size: few
V: TRBV15
D: NA
CDR3: CATSTGQAGETQYF
DNA: TGTGCCACCAGCACCGGACAGGCGGGGGAGACCCAGTACTTC

J: TRBJ1-5
size: few
V: TRBV12-3/TRBV12-4
D: NA
CDR3: CASSLGSLNQPQHF
DNA: TGTGCCAGCAGTTTAGGGTCTCTAAATCAGCCCCAGCATTTT

J: TRBJ1-1
size: many
V: TRBV19
D: TRBD1
CDR3: CASSNRGEMNTEAFF
DNA: TGTGCCAGTAGTAACAGGGGGGAGATGAACACTGAAGCTTTCTTT

J: TRBJ2-7
size: many
V: TRBV5-1
D: NA
CDR3: CASGNLFPGSSYEQYF
DNA: TGCGCCAGCGGCAATCTTTTCCCGGGGAGCTCCTACGAGCAGTACTTC

J: TRBJ2-1
size: NA
V: TRBV24-1
D: NA
CDR3: CATSAGLVNEQFF
DNA: TGTGCCACCAGTGCGGGACTCGTCAATGAGCAGTTCTTC

J: TRBJ1-2
size: few
V: TRBV7-8
D: NA
CDR3: CASSLAGARGGGYTF
DNA: TGTGCCAGCAGCTTAGCAGGAGCCAGGGGCGGCGGCTACACCTTC

J: TRBJ2-5
size: many
V: TRBV2
D: TRBD2
CDR3: CASSVTLAGVETQYF
DNA: TGTGCCAGCAGTGTGACGTTAGCGGGAGTAGAGACCCAGTACTTC

J: TRBJ2-2
size: few
V: TRBV10-3
D: NA
CDR3: CAISPTGNTGELFF
DNA: TGTGCCATCAGCCCGACTGGGAACACCGGGGAGCTGTTTTTT

J: TRBJ2-3
size: NA
V: TRBV6-5
D: TRBD2
CDR3: CASSLLAASTDTQYF
DNA: TGTGCCAGCAGTCTACTAGCGGCTAGCACAGATACGCAGTATTTT

J: TRBJ1-1
size: many
V: TRBV3-1
D: TRBD1
CDR3: CASSQASGTGIAFF
DNA: TGTGCCAGCAGCCAAGCCTCCGGGACAGGGATCGCTTTCTTT

J: TRBJ1-5
size: many
V: TRBV12-3/TRBV12-4
D: NA
CDR3: CASSSQTSNQPQHF
DNA: TGTGCCAGCAGTTCCCAGACGAGCAATCAGCCCCAGCATTTT

J: TRBJ2-7
size: NA
V: TRBV18
D: NA
CDR3: CASSPPSAPPYEQYF
DNA: TGTGCCAGCTCACCACCGAGTGCACCACCCTACGAGCAGTACTTC

J: TRBJ1-1
size: NA
V: TRBV10-3
D: NA
CDR3: CATKNSRTTEAFF
DNA: TGTGCCACGAAAAACAGTAGGACGACTGAAGCTTTCTTT

J: TRBJ1-1
size: NA
V: TRBV24-1
D: NA
CDR3: CATRKGGGDGNTEAFF
DNA: TGTGCCACCAGGAAGGGGGGCGGGGACGGTAACACTGAAGCTTTCTTT

J: TRBJ2-1
size: many
V: TRBV19
D: TRBD2
CDR3: CASSLGGLAGDNEQFF
DNA: TGCGCCAGCAGCTTGGGGGGACTAGCGGGAGACAATGAGCAGTTCTTC

J: TRBJ2-3
size: many
V: TRBV5-6
D: TRBD1
CDR3: CASSLGTGIQDTQYF
DNA: TGTGCCAGCAGCTTGGGGACAGGGATTCAAGATACGCAGTATTTT

J: TRBJ2-1
size: many
V: TRBV2
D: TRBD1
CDR3: CASYRPGTDNEQFF
DNA: TGTGCCAGTTACAGACCCGGGACAGACAATGAGCAGTTCTTC

J: TRBJ1-1
size: few
V: TRBV19
D: NA
CDR3: CASKHRGSTEAFF
DNA: TGTGCCAGTAAACACCGGGGATCCACTGAAGCTTTCTTT

J: TRBJ1-4
size: few
V: TRBV10-3
D: NA
CDR3: CAISAWGGNEKLFF
DNA: TGTGCCATCAGCGCCTGGGGGGGTAATGAAAAACTGTTTTTT

J: TRBJ2-3
size: NA
V: TRBV12-3/TRBV12-4
D: NA
CDR3: CASSLGTVTDTQYF
DNA: TGTGCCAGCAGTTTAGGCACAGTGACAGATACGCAGTATTTT

J: TRBJ1-5
size: few
V: TRBV28
D: TRBD1
CDR3: CASSRGQGRNQPQHF
DNA: TGTGCCAGCAGTAGGGGACAGGGGCGTAATCAGCCCCAGCATTTT

J: TRBJ2-1
size: many
V: TRBV12-3/TRBV12-4
D: NA
CDR3: CASSRSTGSSYNEQFF
DNA: TGTGCCAGCAGCCGCTCTACAGGGAGCTCCTACAATGAGCAGTTCTTC

J: TRBJ2-3
size: many
V: TRBV24-1
D: TRBD1
CDR3: CATSETGVSTDTQYF
DNA: TGTGCCACCAGTGAAACAGGGGTCAGCACAGATACGCAGTATTTT

J: TRBJ1-1
size: many
V: TRBV11-2
D: NA
CDR3: CASSLVAQGSAEAFF
DNA: TGTGCCAGCAGCTTAGTGGCCCAGGGATCGGCTGAAGCTTTCTTT

J: TRBJ2-7
size: few
V: TRBV6-1
D: TRBD2
CDR3: CASASGSYEQYF
DNA: TGTGCCAGCGCTAGCGGATCCTACGAGCAGTACTTC

J: TRBJ2-7
size: NA
V: TRBV27
D: NA
CDR3: CASSSLKGSYEQYF
DNA: TGTGCCAGCAGTTCCCTCAAGGGATCCTACGAGCAGTACTTC

J: TRBJ1-1
size: NA
V: TRBV28
D: TRBD1
CDR3: CASSPSGTGNTEAFF
DNA: TGTGCCAGCAGTCCTTCTGGGACAGGGAACACTGAAGCTTTCTTT

J: TRBJ1-1
size: many
V: TRBV7-2
D: NA
CDR3: CASSARPPMNTEAFF
DNA: TGTGCCAGCAGCGCCAGGCCCCCCATGAACACTGAAGCTTTCTTT

J: TRBJ2-7
size: few
V: TRBV11-2
D: TRBD2
CDR3: CASSLDLGSGRGGHEQYF
DNA: TGTGCCAGCAGCTTAGATCTGGGTAGCGGGAGGGGGGGACACGAGCAGTACTTC

J: TRBJ2-3
size: NA
V: TRBV6-5
D: TRBD1
CDR3: CASSYSYRDRGRTQYF
DNA: TGTGCCAGCAGTTACTCTTACCGGGACAGGGGGCGGACGCAGTATTTT

J: TRBJ2-1
size: many
V: TRBV12-3/TRBV12-4
D: NA
CDR3: CASGRDTQYRQFF
DNA: TGTGCCAGCGGGCGGGACACTCAGTATAGGCAGTTCTTC

J: TRBJ1-6
size: few
V: TRBV9
D: TRBD1
CDR3: CASSVWDRTPDSPLHF
DNA: TGTGCCAGCAGCGTATGGGACAGGACACCTGATTCACCCCTCCACTTT

J: TRBJ2-7
size: NA
V: TRBV27
D: NA
CDR3: CASSSTGQTSSYEQYF
DNA: TGTGCCAGCAGTTCAACGGGACAGACTAGCTCCTACGAGCAGTACTTC

J: TRBJ1-4
size: NA
V: TRBV25-1
D: NA
CDR3: CASSEGIQGGEKLFF
DNA: TGTGCCAGCAGTGAGGGAATACAGGGTGGTGAAAAACTGTTTTTT

J: TRBJ2-1
size: NA
V: TRBV7-9
D: NA
CDR3: CASSLVMSRFNGQFF
DNA: TGTGCCAGCAGCTTAGTTATGTCGAGGTTCAATGGGCAGTTCTTC

J: TRBJ1-6
size: few
V: TRBV27
D: NA
CDR3: CASSSKKGINSPLHF
DNA: TGTGCCAGCAGTTCTAAAAAGGGAATTAATTCACCCCTCCACTTT

J: TRBJ2-1
size: many
V: TRBV2
D: TRBD1
CDR3: CASSERDRSSYNEQFF
DNA: TGTGCCAGCAGTGAAAGGGACAGGAGCTCCTACAATGAGCAGTTCTTC

J: TRBJ2-3
size: many
V: TRBV15
D: TRBD2
CDR3: CATSRTPSGTSTDTQYF
DNA: TGTGCCACCAGCAGGACGCCTAGCGGGACTAGCACAGATACGCAGTATTTT

J: TRBJ1-5
size: NA
V: TRBV20-1
D: TRBD1
CDR3: CSALGQARRQPQHF
DNA: TGCAGTGCCTTGGGACAGGCCAGGAGGCAGCCCCAGCATTTT

J: TRBJ1-3
size: NA
V: TRBV28
D: NA
CDR3: CAITKTGRSGNTIYF
DNA: TGTGCCATCACCAAAACGGGCCGCTCTGGAAACACCATATATTTT

J: TRBJ1-1
size: NA
V: TRBV18
D: NA
CDR3: CASSAGQSTEAFF
DNA: TGTGCCAGCTCAGCAGGACAGAGCACTGAAGCTTTCTTT

J: TRBJ1-5
size: NA
V: TRBV4-1
D: TRBD1
CDR3: CASSPTRTGASQPQHF
DNA: TGCGCCAGCAGCCCCACTCGGACAGGGGCGAGTCAGCCCCAGCATTTT